This TCR beta chain is from a study of T cell changes during pregnancy in multiple sclerosis. Profiled with immunoSEQ multiplex PCR; TCRdb holds only in-frame clones, not every one. The profile covers some 37,000 clones, with around 94% appearing a single time and around 0.78% taken by the ten largest. The CDR3 length is 15 residues. The V segment lost 5 bases and the J segment 5 bases; nucleotides outside the gene matches: 10. Germline CDR1 KGHSH, CDR2 LQKENI. The gene calls are TRBV18 and TRBJ2-7; 9 bases map to TRBD2. The sample consisted of CD4+ T cells from peripheral blood mononuclear cells, taken before pregnancy. The receptor was isolated from a female donor with multiple sclerosis, enrolled in a pregnancy study. Here the CDR3 reads CASSISGSAFNEQYF. DNA of the CDR3: TGTGCCAGCTCAATTAGCGGGAGTGCTTTCAACGAGCAGTACTTC.